This TCR beta chain was profiled in a study of shared T cell receptors in the human thymus. Method: immunoSEQ multiplex PCR; TCRdb's copy keeps in-frame clones and lacks some. The data show about 730,000 clones, with 80% to 90% seen just once and more than 0.008% held by the top ten. Per germline, CDR1 MNHEY and CDR2 SVGAGI. The CDR3 length is 14 residues. With 2 bases clipped from V and 4 bases from J, the junction kept 2 bases outside the gene matches. The sample was also reused in another study, on human thymus T cells.

This clonotype originated in a girl under three years old with a congenital heart defect. V is TRBV6-5 and J is TRBJ2-3, with TRBD1 matching over 8 bases. The sequencing input was thymocytes. Written as DNA, the CDR3 is TGTGCCAGCAGTTACGCGACAGGGGCAGATACGCAGTATTTT. Its protein product is CASSYATGADTQYF.